This TCR beta chain came from a study of cytomegalovirus exposure and HLA in healthy donors. In the PCR, 60 Vbeta and 13 Jbeta primers were used. Original processing notes: There were about 80 million unique TCR beta chains by a later count, and about 12 million of them were shared. Clones were sequenced by immunoSEQ multiplex PCR, and TCRdb holds only the in-frame ones, with some missing. From that table come the V and J calls and clone size; the DNA was used to work out D and trimming. Of roughly 190,000 clones listed, roughly four fifths were seen once; the top ten hold about 1.8%. Comment on this clone: The antigen remains unidentified.

The CDR3 runs to 16 residues. V shed 6 bases and J shed 0 bases, with 18 bases lying between them. From germline, CDR1 is SGHDT and CDR2 YYEEEE. Study-wide findings and caveats: Analyses of presence/absence relied on an assumption of roughly uniform sequencing depth across donors.

Sequencing was carried out using PBMCs. This clonotype was sampled from a young man in good health and CMV-seronegative. The genes are TRBV5-6 and TRBJ1-2; D perhaps matches TRBD1 (5 bases). CDR3 loop: CASMGGILTANYGYTF. The CDR3 coding sequence is TGTGCCAGCATGGGGGGGATCCTAACGGCTAACTATGGCTACACCTTC.